This T cell receptor beta chain was identified in a study of blood T cells in healthy people across ages. Study-level findings and limits: A roughly linear fall in TCR beta diversity per million T cells was seen with increasing age. Estimated diversity across one million T cells was deemed an underestimate. Strong correlation was found linking TCR beta diversity to naive T cell percentage.

CDR3 size: 15 residues. CDR1 is SGHDN and CDR2 is FVKESK in the germline V gene. V lost 0 bases, J lost 4 bases, and 12 bases lay in between. Using a J-beta primer mix together with a sample-barcoded 5' primer, a second PCR was run for roughly 6 to 12 cycles. TCRdb passed the 5' RACE reads through MiXCR, listing each CDR3 protein once. The sample gives roughly 1,700,000 distinct CDR3 sequences, under 30% of which show up once; 7.7% is in the top ten. This clonotype was counted a few times. The antigen is unknown. Specimen: blood. The chain carries TRBV14 and TRBJ1-2; D possibly corresponds to TRBD1 (5 bases). The sequence was collected from a woman in her 30s in good health. The CDR3 is CASSQERKGPYGYTF. The CDR3 nucleotides read TGTGCCAGCAGCCAAGAAAGGAAGGGACCCTATGGCTACACCTTC.